Each of the 3 T cell receptor beta chains below was sequenced from the same sample in a study of CD8+ T cells in alopecia areata. The authors extracted RNA and reverse transcribed it into cDNA as the sequencing template. TCRdb's table, derived via immunoSEQ multiplex PCR, lists solely in-frame clones and lacks some. The sample has about 270,000 clones; 60% are singletons. Treatment defined: oral pan-JAK inhibitor, 5-10 mg twice daily. The material sequenced was CD4+ T cells sorted from blood, taken at roughly week 53, from a patient treated with tofacitinib. These TCRs come from a human donor with alopecia areata.

The V call is TRBV5-1, the J call TRBJ2-2, with 7 bases identical to TRBD1. The CDR3 is 14 amino acids. Looked up from germline, CDR1 is SGHRS and CDR2 is YFSETQ. Trimming removed 5 bases from V and 3 bases from J; junction bases left unmatched: 4. CDR3 residues: CASSRQGDTGELFF. The CDR3 region has the DNA TGCGCCAGCAGTCGACAGGGCGACACCGGGGAGCTGTTTTTT.

The table lists this clone with a few counts. The chain uses TRBV19 and TRBJ1-1; perhaps TRBD1 as D (5 bases). Germline CDR1 reads LNHDA; CDR2 reads SQIVND (reference sequence). This CDR3 comprises 13 residues. V gave up 4 bases and J gave up 0 bases, with 6 bases separating them. CDR3 DNA: TGTGCCAGTAGTACAGGGCTGAACACTGAAGCTTTCTTT. This codes for CASSTGLNTEAFF.

This chain links TRBV4-2 with TRBJ1-1, with D maybe TRBD1 (5 bases). This CDR3 has 16 residues. With 2 bases removed from V and 5 bases from J, the gap between germline ends came to 18 bases. Germline-derived CDR1 and CDR2 are LGHNA and YNFKEQ. Here the CDR3 DNA reads TGTGCCAGCAGCCAATTGACAGCCCGGTATGAAACTGAAGCTTTCTTT. It encodes CASSQLTARYETEAFF.